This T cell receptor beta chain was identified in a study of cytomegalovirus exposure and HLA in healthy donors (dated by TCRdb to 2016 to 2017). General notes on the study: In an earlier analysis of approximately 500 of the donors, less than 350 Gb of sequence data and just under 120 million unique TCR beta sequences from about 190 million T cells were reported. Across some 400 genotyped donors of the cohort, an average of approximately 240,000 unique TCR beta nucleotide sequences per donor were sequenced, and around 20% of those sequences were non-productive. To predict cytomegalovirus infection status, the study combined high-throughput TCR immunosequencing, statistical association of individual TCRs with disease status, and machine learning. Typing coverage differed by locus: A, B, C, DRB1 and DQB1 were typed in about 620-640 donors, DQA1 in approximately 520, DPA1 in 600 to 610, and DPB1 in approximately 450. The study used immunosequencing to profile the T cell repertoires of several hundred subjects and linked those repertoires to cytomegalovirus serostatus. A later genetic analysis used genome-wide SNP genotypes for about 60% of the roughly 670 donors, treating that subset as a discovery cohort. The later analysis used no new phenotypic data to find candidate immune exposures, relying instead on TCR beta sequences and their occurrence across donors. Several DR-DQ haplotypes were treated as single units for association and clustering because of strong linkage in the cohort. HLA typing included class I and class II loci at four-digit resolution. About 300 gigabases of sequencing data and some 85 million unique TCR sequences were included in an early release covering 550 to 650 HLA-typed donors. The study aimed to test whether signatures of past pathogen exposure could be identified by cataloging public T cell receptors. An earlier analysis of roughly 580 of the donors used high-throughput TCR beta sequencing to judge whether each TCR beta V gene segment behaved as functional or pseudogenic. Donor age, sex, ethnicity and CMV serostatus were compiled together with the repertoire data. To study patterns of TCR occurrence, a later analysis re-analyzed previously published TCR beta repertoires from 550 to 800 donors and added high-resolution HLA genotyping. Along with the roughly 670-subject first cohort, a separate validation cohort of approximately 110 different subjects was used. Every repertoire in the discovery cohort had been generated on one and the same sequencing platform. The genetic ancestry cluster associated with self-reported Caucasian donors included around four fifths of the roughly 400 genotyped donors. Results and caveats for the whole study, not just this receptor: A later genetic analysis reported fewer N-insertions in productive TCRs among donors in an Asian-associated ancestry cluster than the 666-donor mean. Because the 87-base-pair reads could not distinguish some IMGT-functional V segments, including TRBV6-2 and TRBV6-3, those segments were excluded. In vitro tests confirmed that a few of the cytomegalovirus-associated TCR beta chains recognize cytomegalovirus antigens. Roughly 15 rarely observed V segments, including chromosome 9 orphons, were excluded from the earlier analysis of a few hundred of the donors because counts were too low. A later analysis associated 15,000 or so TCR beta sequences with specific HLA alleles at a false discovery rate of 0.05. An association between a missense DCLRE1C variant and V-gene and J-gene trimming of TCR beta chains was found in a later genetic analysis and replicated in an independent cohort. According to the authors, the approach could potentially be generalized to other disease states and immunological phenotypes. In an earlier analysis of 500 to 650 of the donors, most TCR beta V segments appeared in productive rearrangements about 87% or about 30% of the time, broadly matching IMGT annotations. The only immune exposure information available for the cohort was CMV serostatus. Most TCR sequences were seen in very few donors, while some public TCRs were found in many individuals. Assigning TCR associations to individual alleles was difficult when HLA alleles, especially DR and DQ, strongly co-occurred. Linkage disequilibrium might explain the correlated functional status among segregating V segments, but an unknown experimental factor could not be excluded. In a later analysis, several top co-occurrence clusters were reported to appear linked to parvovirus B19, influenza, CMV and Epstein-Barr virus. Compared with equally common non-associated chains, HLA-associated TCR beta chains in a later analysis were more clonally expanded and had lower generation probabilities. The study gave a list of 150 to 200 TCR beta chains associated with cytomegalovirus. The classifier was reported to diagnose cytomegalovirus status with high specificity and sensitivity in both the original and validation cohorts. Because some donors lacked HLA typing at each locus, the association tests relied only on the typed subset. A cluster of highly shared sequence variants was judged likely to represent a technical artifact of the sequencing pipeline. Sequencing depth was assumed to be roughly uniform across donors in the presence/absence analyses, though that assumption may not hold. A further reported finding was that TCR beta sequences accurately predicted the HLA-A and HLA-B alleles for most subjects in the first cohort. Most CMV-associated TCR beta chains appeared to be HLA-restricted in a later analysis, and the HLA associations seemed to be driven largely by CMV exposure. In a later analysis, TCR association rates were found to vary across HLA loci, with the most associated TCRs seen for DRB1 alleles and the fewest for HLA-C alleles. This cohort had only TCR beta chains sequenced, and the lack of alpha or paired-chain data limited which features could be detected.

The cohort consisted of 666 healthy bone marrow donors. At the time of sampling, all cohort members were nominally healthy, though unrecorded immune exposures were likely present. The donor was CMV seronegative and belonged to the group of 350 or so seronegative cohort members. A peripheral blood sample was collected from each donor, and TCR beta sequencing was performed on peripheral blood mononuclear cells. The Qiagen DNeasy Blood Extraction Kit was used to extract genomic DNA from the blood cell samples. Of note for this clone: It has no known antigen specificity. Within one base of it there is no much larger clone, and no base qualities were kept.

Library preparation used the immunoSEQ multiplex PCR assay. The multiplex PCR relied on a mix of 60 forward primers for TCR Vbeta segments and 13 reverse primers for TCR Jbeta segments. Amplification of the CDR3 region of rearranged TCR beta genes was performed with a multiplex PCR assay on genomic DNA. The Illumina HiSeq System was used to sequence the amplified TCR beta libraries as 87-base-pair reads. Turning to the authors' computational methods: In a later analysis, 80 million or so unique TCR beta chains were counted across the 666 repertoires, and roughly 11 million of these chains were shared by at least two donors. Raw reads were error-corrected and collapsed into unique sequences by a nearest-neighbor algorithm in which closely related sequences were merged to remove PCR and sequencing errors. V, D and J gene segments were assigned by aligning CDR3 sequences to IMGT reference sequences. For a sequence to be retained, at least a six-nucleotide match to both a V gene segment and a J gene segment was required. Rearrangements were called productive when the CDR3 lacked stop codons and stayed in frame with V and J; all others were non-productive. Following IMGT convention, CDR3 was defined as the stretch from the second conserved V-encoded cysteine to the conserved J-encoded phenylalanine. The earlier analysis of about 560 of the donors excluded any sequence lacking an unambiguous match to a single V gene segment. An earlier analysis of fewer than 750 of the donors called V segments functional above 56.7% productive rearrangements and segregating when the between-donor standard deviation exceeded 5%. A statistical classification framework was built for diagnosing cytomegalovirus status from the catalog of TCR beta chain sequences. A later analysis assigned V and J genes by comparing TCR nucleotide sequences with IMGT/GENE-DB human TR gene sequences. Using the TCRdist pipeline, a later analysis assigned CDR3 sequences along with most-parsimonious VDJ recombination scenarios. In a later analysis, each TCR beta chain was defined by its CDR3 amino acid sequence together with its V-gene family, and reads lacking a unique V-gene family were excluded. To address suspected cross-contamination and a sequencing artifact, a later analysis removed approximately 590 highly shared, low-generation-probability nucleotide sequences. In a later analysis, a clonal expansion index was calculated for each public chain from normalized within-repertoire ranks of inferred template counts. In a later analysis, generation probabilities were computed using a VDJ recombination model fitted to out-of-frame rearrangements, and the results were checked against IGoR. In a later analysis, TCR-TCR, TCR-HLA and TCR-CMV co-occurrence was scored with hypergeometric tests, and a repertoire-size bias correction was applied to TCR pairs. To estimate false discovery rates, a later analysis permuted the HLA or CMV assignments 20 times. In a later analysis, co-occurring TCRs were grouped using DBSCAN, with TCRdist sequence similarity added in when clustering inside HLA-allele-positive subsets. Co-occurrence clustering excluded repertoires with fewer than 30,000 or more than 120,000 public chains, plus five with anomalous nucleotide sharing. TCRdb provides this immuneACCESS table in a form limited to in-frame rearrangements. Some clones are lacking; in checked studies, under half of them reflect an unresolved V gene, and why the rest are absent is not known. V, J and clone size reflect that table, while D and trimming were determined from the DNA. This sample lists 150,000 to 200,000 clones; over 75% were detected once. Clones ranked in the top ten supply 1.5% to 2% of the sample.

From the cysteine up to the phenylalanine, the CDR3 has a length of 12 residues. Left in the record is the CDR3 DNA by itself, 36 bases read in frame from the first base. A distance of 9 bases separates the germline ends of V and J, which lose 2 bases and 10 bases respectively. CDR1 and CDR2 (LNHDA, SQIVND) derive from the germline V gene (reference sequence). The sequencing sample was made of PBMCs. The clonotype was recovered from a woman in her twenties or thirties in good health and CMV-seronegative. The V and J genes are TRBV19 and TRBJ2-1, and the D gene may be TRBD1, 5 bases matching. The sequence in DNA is TGTGCCAGTAGTATATGGCAGGGCGAGCAGTTCTTC. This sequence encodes CASSIWQGEQFF.